The rows below give T cell receptor beta chains drawn from one sample of a study of Tregs in tolerant kidney transplant recipients. Clones were sequenced by immunoSEQ multiplex PCR, and TCRdb holds only the in-frame ones, with some missing. Of approximately 60,000 clones in the sample, approximately 98% were seen once. Sequences were derived from Tregs from blood, sampled before the transplant. These receptors were obtained from a human donor who received a combined kidney and bone marrow transplant. Both conserved end residues are part of each CDR3. The D gene is left open where the match is weak. Rows give clone size only sometimes, using once, few, many, or a class for an expanded clone.

D: -
J: TRBJ1-2
size: -
V: TRBV20-1
DNA: TGCAGTGCTAGAACCCCTAGGGGCTACACCTTC
CDR3: CSARTPRGYTF

D: -
J: TRBJ1-1
size: once
V: TRBV18
DNA: TGTGCCAGCTCTAGGGGGAACACTGAAGCTTTCTTT
CDR3: CASSRGNTEAFF

D: -
J: TRBJ1-1
size: -
V: TRBV28
DNA: TGTGCCAGCAGTTCACCCGGCAGGGCTACTGAAGCTTTCTTT
CDR3: CASSSPGRATEAFF

D: -
J: TRBJ2-2
size: -
V: TRBV11-3
DNA: TGTGCCAGCAGCTTGCGGCAGGGCCAAGGGACCGGGGAGCTGTTTTTT
CDR3: CASSLRQGQGTGELFF

D: TRBD2
J: TRBJ2-5
size: -
V: TRBV6-1
DNA: TGTGCCAGCAGTGAAGCCCAGCGGGGGGGTCTTTACCAAGAGACCCAGTACTTC
CDR3: CASSEAQRGGLYQETQYF

D: TRBD1
J: TRBJ2-2
size: -
V: TRBV4-1
DNA: TGCGCCAGCAGCCTGCAAGATCTTGGCAGGGGGTTTAGCACCGGGGAGCTGTTTTTT
CDR3: CASSLQDLGRGFSTGELFF

D: TRBD2
J: TRBJ2-3
size: -
V: TRBV5-1
DNA: TGCGCCAGCAGCTTGGGGGCGGGGGGCCCCACAGATACGCAGTATTTT
CDR3: CASSLGAGGPTDTQYF

D: TRBD1
J: TRBJ1-1
size: -
V: TRBV7-9
DNA: TGTGCCAGCAGCTTAAAGGGGGCGCCTGAAGCTTTCTTT
CDR3: CASSLKGAPEAFF

D: -
J: TRBJ2-1
size: -
V: TRBV21-1
DNA: TGTGCCAGGGGTCTAGCGGGGCACTACAATGAGCAGTTCTTC
CDR3: CARGLAGHYNEQFF

D: TRBD2
J: TRBJ2-7
size: once
V: TRBV19
DNA: TGTGCCAGTAGTCCAAGGACTAGCCGAGCCTACGAGCAGTACTTC
CDR3: CASSPRTSRAYEQYF

D: -
J: TRBJ2-7
size: once
V: TRBV11-3
DNA: TGTGCCAGCACGGTGGAACAGGGTACCCACGAGCAGTACTTC
CDR3: CASTVEQGTHEQYF